The 23 T cell receptor beta chains listed next were all sequenced from one sample in a study of blood T cell repertoires in COVID-19. Produced via immunoSEQ multiplex PCR; TCRdb's table is partial and in-frame only. Altogether about 210,000 clones are present, about 89% being singletons, with the ten largest covering about 5%. Sequenced input: peripheral blood. The receptors were gathered from a woman in her thirties or forties with acute or convalescent COVID-19.

This chain uses TRBV27 with TRBJ1-1, with 9 nucleotides matching TRBD1. The CDR3 totals 14 residues. The junction had 8 bases not matched to a gene; V was cut back by 4 bases and J by 8 bases. CDR1 and CDR2 (germline): MNHEY, SMNVEV (reference sequence). The CDR3 DNA reads TGTGCCAGCAGTTACAGGGGGCTTTTGGGGGAAGCTTTCTTT. It translates to CASSYRGLLGEAFF.

The chain uses TRBV2 and TRBJ1-3, with TRBD1 matching over 10 bases. CDR1 is SNHLY and CDR2 is FYNNEI in the germline V gene. The CDR3 has 14 amino acids. The trim removed 6 bases at V and 4 bases at J, leaving 3 bases unmatched. Here the CDR3 DNA reads TGTGCCAGCAGAGACAGGGGGCCCGGAAACACCATATATTTT. This gives the protein CASRDRGPGNTIYF. The variable domain in full, completed from reference TRBV2 and TRBJ1-3, reads EPEVTQTPSHQVTQMGQEVILRCVPISNHLYFYWYRQILGQKVEFLVSFYNNEISEKSEIFDDQFSVERPDGSNFTLKIRSTKLEDSAMYFCASRDRGPGNTIYFGEGSWLTVV.

This chain joins TRBV21-1 and TRBJ2-7; the table calls TRBD1, which could not be checked here. TRBV21-1 is termed a pseudogene. The CDR3 is made up of 14 amino acids. The CDR3 nucleotides read TGTGCCAGCAGCAAAGGGAGCAGGGGGCGTGAGCAGTACGTC. Its translation: CASSKGSRGREQYV.

This chain connects TRBV4-1 to TRBJ2-5, with 7 bases that match TRBD2. CDR1 MGHRA and CDR2 YSYEKL come from the germline V gene. CDR3 length equals 16 residues. The V and J ends lost 0 bases and 5 bases, in that order; junction bases with no gene match: 9. This CDR3 reads CASSQEAGRGWETQYF. The CDR3 DNA sequence: TGCGCCAGCAGCCAAGAAGCAGGGCGGGGGTGGGAGACCCAGTACTTC.

V and J are TRBV19 and TRBJ1-4; D remains ambiguous. Germline V gene sequence: CDR1 LNHDA, CDR2 SQIVND (reference sequence). This CDR3 is built from 14 residues. Trimming shortened V by 3 bases and J by 4 bases, and 9 bases separated the two germline ends. The CDR3 DNA reads TGTGCCAGTAGTATCGCGGGCGGTAATGAAAAACTGTTTTTT. Residues: CASSIAGGNEKLFF.

V and J are TRBV29-1 and TRBJ1-1; no clear D gene. The CDR3 totals 11 residues. The germline V gene encodes CDR1 SQVTM and CDR2 ANQGSEA. Trimming shortened V by 4 bases and J by 10 bases, and 13 bases separated the two germline ends. CDR3 amino acids: CSVVGELGAFF. CDR3 DNA sequence: TGCAGCGTTGTCGGGGAACTGGGAGCTTTCTTT. Together with reference TRBV29-1 and TRBJ1-1, the CDR3 gives the full variable domain: SAVISQKPSRDICQRGTSLTIQCQVDSQVTMMFWYRQQPGQSLTLIATANQGSEATYESGFVIDKFPISRPNLTFSTLTVSNMSPEDSSIYLCSVVGELGAFFGQGTRLTVV.

This chain joins TRBV19 and TRBJ1-2; 8 bases match TRBD1. The CDR3 loop spans 15 amino acids. J was trimmed by 2 bases and V by 4 bases; bases with no gene match: 6. CDR1 LNHDA and CDR2 SQIVND come from the germline V gene (reference sequence). CDR3 in amino acids: CASSKGDRPNYGYTF. In DNA form, the CDR3 reads TGTGCCAGTAGTAAAGGGGACAGGCCCAACTATGGCTACACCTTC.

The genes are TRBV4-1 and TRBJ2-1; 8 nucleotides match TRBD2. After removal of 1 base from V and 14 bases from J, the junction contained 13 bases not matched to a gene. Germline lookup yields CDR1 MGHRA and CDR2 YSYEKL. This CDR3 spans 15 amino acids. Written as DNA, the CDR3 is TGCGCCAGCAGCCAAGGACCGGGGGGGCCTAAAGTTGAGTTCTTC. It translates to CASSQGPGGPKVEFF.

This chain joins TRBV2 and TRBJ2-5, with TRBD1 matching over 7 bases. The CDR3 is 16 residues long. The trim removed 4 bases at V and 0 bases at J, leaving 8 bases unmatched. Germline CDR1 SNHLY, CDR2 FYNNEI. CDR3 DNA sequence: TGTGCCAGCAGTGTCCCGACGGGACAGAACCAAGAGACCCAGTACTTC. Its translation is CASSVPTGQNQETQYF.

The chain combines TRBV6-6 with TRBJ2-1; TRBD2 agrees at 9 bases. Germline CDR1 and CDR2: MNHNY and SVGAGI (reference sequence). The trim removed 2 bases at V and 10 bases at J, leaving 3 bases unmatched. The CDR3 is 13 amino acids. The CDR3 coding sequence is TGTGCCAGCAGTTACCAAACTAGCGGGGAGCAGTTCTTC. Protein sequence: CASSYQTSGEQFF.

V is TRBV20-1 and J is TRBJ1-6; 7 bases line up with TRBD1. With 3 bases clipped from V and 10 bases from J, the junction kept 6 bases outside the gene matches. Germline values: CDR1 DFQATT, CDR2 SNEGSKA (reference sequence). This CDR3 region has 13 residues. CDR3 bases: TGCAGTGCTAGTGCCGACAGGGCCTCACCCCTCCACTTT. It is translated as CSASADRASPLHF.

This chain uses TRBV7-3 with TRBJ2-2; D remains unclear. V was cut by 2 bases and J by 0 bases, with 13 bases left in between. Germline-derived CDR1 and CDR2 are SGHTA and FQGTGA. The CDR3 contains 17 residues. The CDR3 region is CASSLDGLGSNTGELFF. CDR3 nucleotides: TGTGCCAGCAGCTTAGATGGGCTCGGTTCGAACACCGGGGAGCTGTTTTTT.

This sequence joins TRBV19 and TRBJ1-1; TRBD1 is a possible D gene (5 bases). This CDR3 has 14 amino acids. Germline values: CDR1 LNHDA, CDR2 SQIVND (reference sequence). Trimming removed 5 bases from V and 3 bases from J, with 13 bases in between. CDR3 coding DNA: TGTGCCAGTAGTGTTTTGGGGGGGGACACTGAAGCTTTCTTT. It is translated as CASSVLGGDTEAFF.

The chain employs TRBV13 and TRBJ2-1; 8 bases agree with TRBD2. The CDR3 contains 16 residues. V shed 4 bases and J 3 bases; nucleotides not matched to a gene: 8. Germline loops: CDR1 PRHDT, CDR2 FYEKMQ (reference sequence). CDR3 residues: CASSSGAGGVYNEQFF. CDR3 DNA: TGTGCCAGCAGCTCCGGGGCGGGGGGTGTCTACAATGAGCAGTTCTTC. The whole variable domain, remainder taken from reference TRBV13 and TRBJ2-1, is AAGVIQSPRHLIKEKRETATLKCYPIPRHDTVYWYQQGPGQDPQFLISFYEKMQSDKGSIPDRFSAQQFSDYHSELNMSSLELGDSALYFCASSSGAGGVYNEQFFGPGTRLTVL.

This sequence joins TRBV19 and TRBJ1-3, with 7 positions matching TRBD1. The V gene end was trimmed by 3 bases and the J gene end by 4 bases; junction bases not matched to a gene: 12. Germline V gene data show CDR1 as LNHDA and CDR2 as SQIVND (reference sequence). CDR3 length equals 17 residues. The chain's CDR3 is CASSIGTVTWAGNTIYF. Written as DNA, the CDR3 is TGTGCCAGTAGTATCGGGACAGTCACTTGGGCCGGAAACACCATATATTTT.

The J gene is TRBJ1-2, the V gene TRBV18, with 7 bases fitting TRBD1. The V and J ends lost 5 bases and 3 bases, in that order; junction bases with no gene match: 6. This CDR3 is built from 14 residues. Germline V lookup: CDR1 KGHSH, CDR2 LQKENI. The CDR3 region has the DNA TGTGCCAGCTCATCACTACAGGGGTACTATGGCTACACCTTC. Protein: CASSSLQGYYGYTF. Using reference TRBV18 and TRBJ1-2 for the parts outside the CDR3, the full variable domain is NAGVMQNPRHLVRRRGQEARLRCSPMKGHSHVYWYRQLPEEGLKFMVYLQKENIIDESGMPKERFSAEFPKEGPSILRIQQVVRGDSAAYFCASSSLQGYYGYTFGSGTRLTVV.

This chain joins TRBV6-6 and TRBJ1-2; unclear D gene. Trimming removed 0 bases at V and 3 bases at J, with 11 bases between. The CDR3 has 15 amino acids. CDR1 is MNHNY and CDR2 is SVGAGI in the germline V gene (reference sequence). CDR3 residues: CASSYSYTGDYGYTF. The CDR3 DNA reads as TGTGCCAGCAGTTACTCGTATACGGGAGACTATGGCTACACCTTC.

This chain uses TRBV4-2 with TRBJ2-3, with 13 nucleotides matching TRBD2. V gave up 6 bases and J gave up 7 bases; unmatched junction bases: 13. The germline V gene encodes CDR1 LGHNA and CDR2 YNFKEQ. This CDR3 is built from 17 residues. The DNA of the CDR3 is TGTGCCAGCAGTCCCCTTACTAGCGGGGGGGCTTTTAATACGCAGTATTTT. This sequence encodes CASSPLTSGGAFNTQYF.

This chain joins TRBV5-8 and TRBJ1-5; TRBD1 matches at 9 bases. After removal of 0 bases from V and 4 bases from J, the junction contained 2 bases not matched to a gene. CDR3 length: 15 amino acids. Germline values: CDR1 SGHTS, CDR2 YDEGEE. For the CDR3, the DNA is TGTGCCAGCAGCTTGGGGACAGGGGAGAATCAGCCCCAGCATTTT. Its protein is CASSLGTGENQPQHF.

This chain connects TRBV2 to TRBJ1-2, with D perhaps matching TRBD1 (6 bases). V was clipped by 5 bases and J by 1 base, with 8 bases between them. The CDR3 loop spans 13 amino acids. Germline V gives CDR1 SNHLY, CDR2 FYNNEI. The CDR3 DNA reads TGTGCCAGCAGTACAGGGTATAACTATGGCTACACCTTC. This translates into CASSTGYNYGYTF.

V and J are TRBV27 and TRBJ1-6; D is unclear. Germline CDR1 is MNHEY and CDR2 is SMNVEV (reference sequence). This CDR3 region has 18 residues. V lost 4 bases and J lost 0, with 16 bases in between. The CDR3 sequence is CASSSDQWARSYNSPLHF. DNA of the CDR3: TGTGCCAGCAGTTCGGATCAGTGGGCGCGCTCCTATAATTCACCCCTCCACTTT.

The chain joins TRBV30 to TRBJ1-5, with D possibly TRBD1 on 5 matching bases. Trimming removed 0 bases from V and 4 bases from J, with 16 bases in between. The CDR3 loop spans 16 amino acids. The germline V gene encodes CDR1 GTSNPN and CDR2 SVGIG (reference sequence). The CDR3 loop reads CAWSVTRRDSNQPQHF. The CDR3 DNA reads TGTGCCTGGAGTGTGACTCGTAGGGACTCGAATCAGCCCCAGCATTTT.

This chain uses TRBV19 with TRBJ2-3; no definite D call. V gave up 0 bases and J gave up 3 bases, with 10 bases separating them. Germline V lookup: CDR1 LNHDA, CDR2 SQIVND (reference sequence). The CDR3 has 15 residues. CDR3 in amino acids: CASSIDLYGTDTQYF. CDR3 bases: TGTGCCAGTAGTATAGATCTATATGGTACAGATACGCAGTATTTT.